Presented here are 15 T cell receptor beta chains from one specimen sequenced in a study of response to subunit inactivated influenza vaccine. TCRdb itself ran the RT-PCR reads through MiXCR, one entry per CDR3 protein. The repertoire consists of 700,000 to 900,000 distinct CDR3 sequences, with about 20% occurring once and the leading ten covering about a tenth. Sequencing was performed on PBMCs from blood, taken about 5 days after vaccination. The receptors originated from a man over 45 who received an inactivated influenza vaccine.

The chain carries TRBV7-2 and TRBJ2-3, with D uncertain. CDR1 is SGHTA and CDR2 is FQGNSA in the germline V gene. The CDR3 spans 13 residues. V was trimmed by 1 base and J by 4 bases, leaving 6 bases between them. The CDR3: CASSLGVSDTQYF. For the CDR3, the DNA is TGTGCCAGCAGCTTAGGGGTCTCAGATACGCAGTATTTT. Variable domain in full (rest from reference TRBV7-2 and TRBJ2-3): GAGVSQSPSNKVTEKGKDVELRCDPISGHTALYWYRQSLGQGLEFLIYFQGNSAPDKSGLPSDRFSAERTGGSVSTLTIQRTQQEDSAVYLCASSLGVSDTQYFGPGTRLTVL.

This CDR3 is CASRHPGPGNEKLFF. CDR3 sequence (DNA): TGTGCCAGCAGGCACCCAGGGCCTGGTAATGAAAAACTGTTTTTT. V and J are TRBV28 and TRBJ1-4; possible D gene TRBD1, 5 bases. The CDR3 spans 15 residues. Per germline, CDR1 MDHEN and CDR2 SYDVKM. Between the trimmed V and J ends, which lost 6 bases and 4 bases, there was a span of 15 bases.

This clonotype was counted between two and nine times. The rearrangement uses TRBV6-1 and TRBJ1-1; D uncertain. Germline-derived CDR1 and CDR2 are MNHNS and SASEGT. The CDR3 is 13 residues long. The V and J ends lost 6 bases and 0 bases respectively, with 8 bases between them. CDR3: CASRSDLNTEAFF. The CDR3 nucleotides read TGTGCCAGCAGGTCAGACTTGAACACTGAAGCTTTCTTT.

As regards this clonotype: A much more abundant neighbour one base away suggests this may be a read error. This chain joins TRBV7-2 and TRBJ2-3, with D unresolved. Trimming took off 5 bases at V and 2 bases at J, with 8 bases between the two ends. This CDR3 is built from 13 residues. Germline V gene data show CDR1 as SGHTA and CDR2 as FQGNSA. The CDR3, as DNA: TGTGCCAGCAGCCTCCCAGTCACAGATACGCAGTATTTT. It codes for CASSLPVTDTQYF.

Only a few counts were recorded for this clonotype. Here the CDR3 reads CSVEGHRVSAYNEQFF. The CDR3 bases are TGCAGCGTTGAAGGGCACAGGGTCTCGGCCTACAATGAGCAGTTCTTC. The V and J genes are TRBV29-1 and TRBJ2-1; weak D call: TRBD1 (6 bases). Germline V gene data show CDR1 as SQVTM and CDR2 as ANQGSEA. The CDR3 is 16 amino acids. The germline V and J ends were trimmed by 1 base and 2 bases, with 15 bases remaining between them.

V is TRBV10-3 and J is TRBJ2-7, with D tentatively TRBD2 (5 bases). The CDR3 spans 13 residues. V gave up 10 bases and J gave up 2 bases, with 15 bases separating them. Germline assignment: CDR1 ENHRY and CDR2 SYGVKD. The CDR3 DNA reads as TGTGCCACCACGGTGACGGGAACCTACGAGCAGTACTTC. It encodes CATTVTGTYEQYF.

This clonotype was detected only a few times. V usage is TRBV12-3 or TRBV12-4 and J usage is TRBJ2-5; TRBD1 is a possible D gene (5 bases). The CDR3 runs 13 residues. Trimming removed 7 bases from V and 7 bases from J, with 16 bases in between. CDR3 DNA: TGTGCCAGCACCCCCTTTCTAAGGGGGACCCAGTACTTC. Translation: CASTPFLRGTQYF.

The J gene is TRBJ2-7, the V gene TRBV7-9; TRBD1 matches 10 bases. This CDR3 is 15 amino acids long. Germline CDR1 SEHNR, CDR2 FQNEAQ (reference sequence). With V trimmed by 1 base and J by 3 bases, 3 bases remained unmatched. In DNA form, the CDR3 reads TGTGCCAGCAGCTTAGGAGACAGGGGGCGCTACGAGCAGTACTTC. Its protein product is CASSLGDRGRYEQYF. Using reference TRBV7-9 and TRBJ2-7 for the parts outside the CDR3, the full variable domain is DTGVSQNPRHKITKRGQNVTFRCDPISEHNRLYWYRQTLGQGPEFLTYFQNEAQLEKSRLLSDRFSAERPKGSFSTLEIQRTEQGDSAMYLCASSLGDRGRYEQYFGPGTRLTVT.

The chain employs TRBV9 and TRBJ2-5, with D unresolved. The germline V and J ends were trimmed by 6 bases and 2 bases, with 11 bases remaining between them. Germline CDR1 SGDLS, CDR2 YYNGEE. The CDR3 covers 13 residues. For the CDR3, the DNA is TGTGCCAGCACCCTAAGAGATCAAGAGACCCAGTACTTC. This gives the protein CASTLRDQETQYF.

The rearrangement joins TRBV11-2 to TRBJ2-4, with D perhaps being TRBD1 or TRBD2 (6 bases each). The CDR3 loop spans 16 amino acids. Germline CDR1 reads SGHAT; CDR2 reads FQNNGV. The V and J ends lost 1 base and 2 bases respectively, with 12 bases between them. Here the CDR3 DNA reads TGTGCCAGCAGCTTAGGAGGGGGGAGGACCAAAAACATTCAGTACTTC. It encodes CASSLGGGRTKNIQYF.

Only a few counts were recorded for this clonotype. The chain links TRBV6-2 or TRBV6-3 to TRBJ2-3; the match to TRBD2 covers 16 bases. From germline, CDR1 is MNHEY and CDR2 SVGEGT. Germline trimming cut 4 bases from V and 2 bases from J; bases unmatched to any gene: 12. The CDR3 loop spans 20 amino acids. The CDR3 spells CASSSPTGTSGGAFTDTQYF. The CDR3 coding sequence is TGTGCCAGCAGTTCGCCAACCGGGACTAGCGGGGGGGCCTTCACAGATACGCAGTATTTT.

The sample holds a few counts of this clonotype. The rearrangement joins TRBV7-9 to TRBJ2-7, with TRBD1 as a possible D gene (5 bases). Trimming took 5 bases from V and 2 from J, leaving 16 bases between them. Germline V gene lookup returns CDR1 SEHNR and CDR2 FQNEAQ (reference sequence). The CDR3 runs 15 residues. This CDR3 reads CASSINRGLPYEQYF. The DNA for the CDR3 is TGTGCCAGCAGCATAAATAGGGGTCTCCCCTACGAGCAGTACTTC.

Many counts were recorded for this clonotype. The chain employs TRBV5-6 and TRBJ2-3; 15 nucleotides agree with TRBD2. The trim removed 1 base at V and 4 bases at J, leaving 1 base unmatched. CDR3 length equals 16 residues. Germline CDR1 and CDR2: SGHDT and YYEEEE. CDR3 loop: CASSLRTSGRADTQYF. The CDR3 nucleotides are TGTGCCAGCAGCTTGAGGACTAGCGGGAGGGCAGATACGCAGTATTTT.

This sequence joins TRBV28 and TRBJ2-1; TRBD2 matches at 10 bases. Trimming cost V 8 bases and J 6 bases; bases outside gene matches: 7. CDR3 length equals 14 residues. Germline lookup yields CDR1 MDHEN and CDR2 SYDVKM. The CDR3 DNA reads as TGTGCCAGCCATGCTAGCGGGGGTGGCAATGAGCAGTTCTTC. This sequence encodes CASHASGGGNEQFF.

This clonotype occurred a few times. J is TRBJ1-5 and V is TRBV6-1; no clear D gene. There are 15 residues in the CDR3. Trimming stripped 6 bases from V and 4 bases from J, with 16 bases between. From germline, CDR1 is MNHNS and CDR2 SASEGT. The CDR3 DNA follows: TGTGCCAGCAGCCTAAACGGGTGGAGTAATCAGCCCCAGCATTTT. Amino acid sequence: CASSLNGWSNQPQHF.